The present TCR beta chain was sequenced within a study of blood T cells in healthy people across ages. Next came a second PCR, run for about 7 to 11 cycles, which used a sample-barcoded 5' primer along with a J-beta primer mix. Using its own MiXCR run on the 5' RACE reads, TCRdb lists one record per CDR3 protein. The table shows about 1 million distinct CDR3 sequences, with roughly a quarter occurring only once. Every sample gave at least 5 micrograms of total RNA when it was extracted. From germline, CDR1 is SEHNR and CDR2 FQNEAQ (reference sequence). The CDR3 extends over 12 residues, inclusive of both ends. Concerning this clonotype itself: The CDR3 does not close with the conserved phenylalanine or tryptophan, likely indicating a read error. The DNA is omitted, as the CDR3 cannot be located on it reliably, and the CDR3 follows TCRdb's listing.

This sample also belongs to another study, concerning T cells of mothers and their children. That investigation notes: Sequencing got over 8 million TCR beta CDR3 reads from each mother and about 2.9 million from each child.

This sequence joins TRBV7-9 and TRBJ2-3; the table calls TRBD1, which could not be checked here. The clonotype originates from a girl between 2 and 10 years old in good health. The specimen sequenced was blood. CDR3 sequence reads: CASSRGHKRASV.